Below are 21 T cell receptor beta chains sequenced from a single sample in a study of T cell responses to AZD1222 COVID-19 vaccine. Clones were read by immunoSEQ multiplex PCR, and TCRdb kept only the in-frame ones, dropping some. The top ten clones hold about 6.3% of a sample with tens of thousands of clones, around four fifths of them seen once. Sequencing used peripheral blood, obtained 28 days after the second AZD1222 dose. The receptors shown here come from an adult who received the AZD1222 COVID-19 vaccine.

This clone was found a few times. V gene TRBV27 combines with J gene TRBJ2-1; D is unresolved. V lost 6 bases to trimming and J lost 7 bases, with 16 bases between them. The germline CDR1 and CDR2 sequences are MNHEY and SMNVEV (reference sequence). The CDR3 runs to 14 residues. This CDR3 is CASRLGWPQNEQFF. The CDR3 region has the DNA TGTGCCAGCAGGCTAGGGTGGCCGCAAAATGAGCAGTTCTTC.

This clone was seen just once. The J gene is TRBJ2-5, the V gene TRBV11-2; 8 positions match TRBD1. CDR3 length equals 14 residues. Germline CDR1 and CDR2: SGHAT and FQNNGV. V dropped 4 bases and J dropped 4; count of bases not matched to a gene: 5. CDR3 coding DNA: TGTGCCAGCAGCTACTCCGGGACAGGAGAGACCCAGTACTTC. Protein product: CASSYSGTGETQYF.

The chain combines TRBV4-3 with TRBJ2-7; maybe TRBD2 (5 bases). Germline assignment: CDR1 LGHNA and CDR2 YSLEER. V dropped 2 bases and J dropped 3 bases, with 8 bases sitting between them. There are 13 residues in the CDR3. CDR3 amino acids: CASSQFGDYEQYF. The CDR3 DNA sequence: TGCGCCAGCAGCCAATTCGGGGACTACGAGCAGTACTTC.

The chain joins TRBV18 to TRBJ2-7; D uncertain. Per the germline V gene, CDR1 is KGHSH and CDR2 is LQKENI. This CDR3 has 17 amino acids. The germline V and J ends were trimmed by 1 base and 3 bases, with 19 bases remaining between them. The CDR3 loop is CASSPLAVWTDGYEQYF. For the CDR3, the DNA is TGTGCCAGCTCACCACTGGCCGTATGGACCGATGGCTACGAGCAGTACTTC.

The CDR3 spells CAWSGTAGANVLTF. The CDR3, as DNA: TGTGCCTGGAGCGGGACAGCAGGGGCCAACGTCCTGACTTTC. The chain carries TRBV30 and TRBJ2-6, with 7 bases identical to TRBD1. The junction had 3 bases not matched to a gene; V was cut back by 3 bases and J by 4 bases. This CDR3 has 14 residues. Looked up from germline, CDR1 is GTSNPN and CDR2 is SVGIG (reference sequence).

The CDR3 sequence is CASRLGQFNEQFF. Written as DNA, the CDR3 is TGTGCCAGCAGGCTGGGACAGTTCAATGAGCAGTTCTTC. V usage is TRBV6-5 and J usage is TRBJ2-1; 7 bases line up with TRBD1. Trimming at V came to 6 bases and at J to 6 bases, leaving 5 bases not matched to a gene. The CDR3 covers 13 residues. Germline CDR1 reads MNHEY; CDR2 reads SVGAGI.

The CDR3 is CASSYSGGHQETQYF. CDR3 DNA sequence: TGTGCCAGCAGTTACTCGGGGGGGCATCAAGAGACCCAGTACTTC. This chain uses TRBV6-6 with TRBJ2-5; tentative D call: TRBD2 (7 bases). The CDR3 is 15 amino acids. V lost 0 bases to trimming and J lost 2 bases, with 10 bases between them. CDR1 and CDR2 (germline): MNHNY, SVGAGI (reference sequence).

The chain employs TRBV28 and TRBJ1-1, with D uncertain. The V end lost 5 bases, the J end lost 5 bases, and 15 bases lay between the germline ends. The CDR3 extends over 14 amino acids. Germline V lookup: CDR1 MDHEN, CDR2 SYDVKM. CDR3 region: CASSPGYLVTEAFF. In nucleotides, the CDR3 is TGTGCCAGCAGTCCGGGATATTTGGTTACTGAAGCTTTCTTT.

The gene calls are TRBV5-1 and TRBJ2-3; D is uncertain. The CDR3 has 12 amino acids. Germline CDR1 SGHRS, CDR2 YFSETQ. V lost 2 bases, J lost 6 bases, and 7 bases lay in between. This CDR3 reads CASSFDRDTQYF. The CDR3, as DNA: TGCGCCAGCAGCTTCGACCGGGATACGCAGTATTTT.

V gene TRBV24-1 combines with J gene TRBJ1-2, with 7 nucleotides matching TRBD1. The trim removed 4 bases at V and 7 bases at J, leaving 14 bases unmatched. The germline V gene has CDR1 KGHDR and CDR2 SFDVKD. The CDR3 sequence is 16 residues long. The CDR3 nucleotides are TGTGCCACCAGTGACCGCGACCTAGACAGGGTCGGTGGCTACACCTTC. This encodes CATSDRDLDRVGGYTF.

The CDR3, as DNA: TGTGCCATCCAGGGATTACCGCGGACGATGAACACTGAAGCTTTCTTT. It yields the protein CAIQGLPRTMNTEAFF. The chain employs TRBV10-3 and TRBJ1-1, with D perhaps matching TRBD1 (5 bases). CDR3 length: 16 residues. The V gene lost 8 bases and the J gene lost 0 bases, with 19 bases spanning the gap. Germline V gene sequence: CDR1 ENHRY, CDR2 SYGVKD.

This clone has just one count. J is TRBJ2-3 and V is TRBV7-2, with 7 bases fitting TRBD1. The CDR3 covers 14 residues. The V segment lost 2 bases and the J segment 3 bases; nucleotides outside the gene matches: 2. Germline V CDR1 and CDR2: SGHTA, FQGNSA. Written as DNA, the CDR3 is TGTGCCAGCAGCTTAAACAGGGGAACAGATACGCAGTATTTT. Its protein is CASSLNRGTDTQYF.

CDR3 protein: CSVDGQGGYGYTF. The CDR3 DNA reads TGCAGCGTTGACGGACAGGGTGGTTATGGCTACACCTTC. The chain has TRBV29-1 and TRBJ1-2; 8 nucleotides align to TRBD1. The germline gives CDR1 SQVTM, CDR2 ANQGSEA. V lost 3 bases to trimming and J lost 5 bases; unmatched junction nucleotides: 5. The CDR3 covers 13 residues.

V and J are TRBV5-1 and TRBJ1-5; the D gene is possibly TRBD1 (6 bases). The germline gives CDR1 SGHRS, CDR2 YFSETQ. CDR3 length: 15 amino acids. The germline V and J ends were trimmed by 4 bases and 7 bases, with 18 bases remaining between them. As DNA, the CDR3 is TGCGCCAGCAGCCAGACAGGTAATAATAACCAGCCCCAGCATTTT. Its protein is CASSQTGNNNQPQHF.

This clone was seen a few times. This rearrangement joins TRBV2 to TRBJ1-2; no clear D. Trimming shortened V by 8 bases and J by 8 bases, and 12 bases separated the two germline ends. Germline CDR1 SNHLY, CDR2 FYNNEI. The length of the CDR3 is 11 residues. The CDR3 DNA reads as TGTGCCAGCTTCGGGCCTGGGGGCTACACCTTC. It translates to CASFGPGGYTF.

This chain connects TRBV19 to TRBJ2-1; no clear D gene. The CDR3 consists of 14 residues. The V gene's germline CDR1 is LNHDA and CDR2 SQIVND (reference sequence). V lost 5 bases to trimming and J lost 9 bases, with 17 bases between them. The CDR3 nucleotides read TGTGCCAGTAGTGCCATCGGACGGCCCCCTGAGCAGTTCTTC. It specifies CASSAIGRPPEQFF. Full variable domain (rest looked up from reference TRBV19 and TRBJ2-1): DGGITQSPKYLFRKEGQNVTLSCEQNLNHDAMYWYRQDPGQGLRLIYYSQIVNDFQKGDIAEGYSVSREKKESFPLTVTSAQKNPTAFYLCASSAIGRPPEQFFGPGTRLTVL.

About this clone itself: Other DNA sequences of this sample code for an identical CDR3. The chain carries TRBV7-9 and TRBJ1-3; D might be TRBD1 (5 bases). From germline, CDR1 is SEHNR and CDR2 FQNEAQ (reference sequence). The CDR3 is 17 residues long. V was shortened by 5 bases and J by 0 bases, with 17 bases between the two germline ends. CDR3 sequence (DNA): TGTGCCAGCAGCAACAATTGGGGGGAGTACTCTGGAAACACCATATATTTT. It is translated as CASSNNWGEYSGNTIYF.

The chain employs TRBV10-3 and TRBJ2-7; perhaps TRBD2 as D (6 bases). Germline CDR1 and CDR2: ENHRY and SYGVKD. V lost 6 bases and J 3 bases, leaving 15 bases between the germline ends. The CDR3 length is 14 residues. The CDR3 loop is CAISQGLSGYEQYF. CDR3 nucleotides: TGTGCCATCAGCCAGGGACTCTCTGGCTACGAGCAGTACTTC.

This chain uses TRBV29-1 with TRBJ2-3; a possible D gene is TRBD1 (5 bases). V lost 0 bases, J lost 1 base, and 5 bases lay in between. The CDR3 loop spans 13 amino acids. The germline gives CDR1 SQVTM, CDR2 ANQGSEA. CDR3 loop: CSVEEQGTDTQYF. In DNA, the CDR3 is TGCAGCGTTGAAGAACAGGGCACAGATACGCAGTATTTT.

The genes are TRBV6-5 and TRBJ2-7, with D perhaps being TRBD1 or TRBD2 (5 bases each). CDR1 is MNHEY and CDR2 is SVGAGI in the germline V gene. The CDR3 extends over 13 amino acids. Trimming stripped 5 bases from V and 6 bases from J, with 14 bases between. The CDR3 region has the DNA TGTGCCAGCAGTCTGGGACCGTTCGGCGAGCAGTACTTC. Encoded protein: CASSLGPFGEQYF.

This clone has only one observation. V gene TRBV18 combines with J gene TRBJ1-2; D call uncertain. Trimming cost V 4 bases and J 8 bases, with 14 bases left between them. Germline loops: CDR1 KGHSH, CDR2 LQKENI. CDR3 length: 13 amino acids. Written as DNA, the CDR3 is TGTGCCAGCTCACTCTGGGGTCCTCAAGGCTACACCTTC. Encoded protein: CASSLWGPQGYTF.